These T cell receptor beta chains were read from a single sample in a study of cytomegalovirus exposure and HLA in healthy donors. The assay was immunoSEQ multiplex PCR, and TCRdb's table has in-frame clones only and misses some. The table records approximately 70,000 clones, 60% to 80% of them present only once. Sequencing used PBMCs. Every receptor here comes from a woman aged 25 to 39 in good health and CMV-seropositive. Both conserved end residues are part of each CDR3. Each record gives: CDR3 DNA, CDR3 protein, V gene, J gene, clone size, D gene. D genes are given only for firm matches. Only some rows state a clone size, as once, few, many or a class for expanded clones.

CDR3 DNA: TGCGCCAGCAGCTTGGTTCGGGGAGAGACCCAGTACTTC; CDR3 protein: CASSLVRGETQYF; V gene: TRBV5-1; J gene: TRBJ2-5; clone size: .; D gene: .
CDR3 DNA: TGTGCCAGCAGCCAAGATGGGAACAAGGCAGGGCGTGAAAAACTGTTTTTT; CDR3 protein: CASSQDGNKAGREKLFF; V gene: TRBV4-2; J gene: TRBJ1-4; clone size: .; D gene: .
CDR3 DNA: TGTGCCAGCAGCGGGGGGGTGCTAGCGGGAGTCCACGAGCAGTACTTC; CDR3 protein: CASSGGVLAGVHEQYF; V gene: TRBV9; J gene: TRBJ2-7; clone size: .; D gene: TRBD2
CDR3 DNA: TGCAGCGCAGGGGGAGATGCATCAGATACGCAGTATTTT; CDR3 protein: CSAGGDASDTQYF; V gene: TRBV29-1; J gene: TRBJ2-3; clone size: .; D gene: TRBD1
CDR3 DNA: TGCGCCAGCAGCCAAACACGGATACAGACTAATGAAAAACTGTTTTTT; CDR3 protein: CASSQTRIQTNEKLFF; V gene: TRBV4-1; J gene: TRBJ1-4; clone size: .; D gene: .
CDR3 DNA: TGTGCCAGCTCACCACCGGGCGGGAGGGCCGGAAACATTCAGTACTTC; CDR3 protein: CASSPPGGRAGNIQYF; V gene: TRBV18; J gene: TRBJ2-4; clone size: .; D gene: TRBD2
CDR3 DNA: TGTGCCACCAGCAGAGATTACTACGAGCAGTACTTC; CDR3 protein: CATSRDYYEQYF; V gene: TRBV15; J gene: TRBJ2-7; clone size: .; D gene: .
CDR3 DNA: TGCGCCAGCAGCCAAGAAAGAGTCGGGGAGCAGTACTTC; CDR3 protein: CASSQERVGEQYF; V gene: TRBV4-1; J gene: TRBJ2-7; clone size: .; D gene: .
CDR3 DNA: TGTGCCAGCAGCCCGACCGCCGGGACAGTGAACTATGGCTACACCTTC; CDR3 protein: CASSPTAGTVNYGYTF; V gene: TRBV4-2; J gene: TRBJ1-2; clone size: once; D gene: TRBD1
CDR3 DNA: TGTGCCAGTAGTGGGGCAGGGGGCAATGAAAAACTGTTTTTT; CDR3 protein: CASSGAGGNEKLFF; V gene: TRBV19; J gene: TRBJ1-4; clone size: .; D gene: TRBD1
CDR3 DNA: TGTGCCACCAGCAGAGACAGGCAAAGTAATGAAAAACTGTTTTTT; CDR3 protein: CATSRDRQSNEKLFF; V gene: TRBV15; J gene: TRBJ1-4; clone size: .; D gene: .
CDR3 DNA: TGTGCCAGCAGCATATCGGGTAGCGGCTACAATGAGCAGTTCTTC; CDR3 protein: CASSISGSGYNEQFF; V gene: TRBV7-3; J gene: TRBJ2-1; clone size: few; D gene: .
CDR3 DNA: TGTGCCTGGAGTGTACCGGGGTTCACTGAAGCTTTCTTT; CDR3 protein: CAWSVPGFTEAFF; V gene: TRBV30; J gene: TRBJ1-1; clone size: few; D gene: .
CDR3 DNA: TGCGCCAGCAGCCAAGAAAGTGGGACAGGGCTGACTGAAGCTTTCTTT; CDR3 protein: CASSQESGTGLTEAFF; V gene: TRBV4-1; J gene: TRBJ1-1; clone size: .; D gene: TRBD1
CDR3 DNA: TGTGCCTGGAGTGTACTGGAGGGAAAACTGTTTTTT; CDR3 protein: CAWSVLEGKLFF; V gene: TRBV30; J gene: TRBJ1-4; clone size: .; D gene: .
CDR3 DNA: TGTGCCAGCAGACCACCAGTAGCGGCACAGTGGCATACTCAGCCCCAGCATTTT; CDR3 protein: CASRPPVAAQWHTQPQHF; V gene: TRBV5-8; J gene: TRBJ1-5; clone size: .; D gene: .
CDR3 DNA: TGTGCCAGCAGTGAGCGGGATTACTACAATGAGCAGTTCTTC; CDR3 protein: CASSERDYYNEQFF; V gene: TRBV7-2; J gene: TRBJ2-1; clone size: few; D gene: TRBD2
CDR3 DNA: TGTGCCAGCAGTTTATCCTTACCCGACAGGGCTGGCACTGAAGCTTTCTTT; CDR3 protein: CASSLSLPDRAGTEAFF; V gene: TRBV28; J gene: TRBJ1-1; clone size: .; D gene: TRBD1
CDR3 DNA: TGTGCCAGCAGTGGCCAACTAGCGGGGGAACCGCGGAAAAACATTCAGTACTTC; CDR3 protein: CASSGQLAGEPRKNIQYF; V gene: TRBV2; J gene: TRBJ2-4; clone size: .; D gene: TRBD2
CDR3 DNA: TGCGCCAGCAGCCAAGATCGGCAGCGGGAGGGCGAGCAGTACTTC; CDR3 protein: CASSQDRQREGEQYF; V gene: TRBV4-1; J gene: TRBJ2-7; clone size: .; D gene: TRBD2
CDR3 DNA: TGTGCCAGCAGCTCCGCAGGGGGCGGTAATGAAAAACTGTTTTTT; CDR3 protein: CASSSAGGGNEKLFF; V gene: TRBV7-9; J gene: TRBJ1-4; clone size: .; D gene: TRBD1
CDR3 DNA: TGTGCCAGCAGAGCCACCAACACCGGGGAGCTGTTTTTT; CDR3 protein: CASRATNTGELFF; V gene: TRBV7-9; J gene: TRBJ2-2; clone size: .; D gene: .
CDR3 DNA: TGTGCCAGCGGGCCAGGGTATTCTGGGGCCAACGTCCTGACTTTC; CDR3 protein: CASGPGYSGANVLTF; V gene: TRBV6-6; J gene: TRBJ2-6; clone size: many; D gene: .
CDR3 DNA: TGCGCCAGCAGCTCTCGCCCAGACGGGAATTATGGCTACACCTTC; CDR3 protein: CASSSRPDGNYGYTF; V gene: TRBV5-1; J gene: TRBJ1-2; clone size: .; D gene: .
CDR3 DNA: TGTGCCAGCAGTTTTCCAGGGTCCTATGGCTACACCTTC; CDR3 protein: CASSFPGSYGYTF; V gene: TRBV27; J gene: TRBJ1-2; clone size: .; D gene: .
CDR3 DNA: TGTGCCAGCCGGCGGGACTCCTACAATGAGCAGTTCTTC; CDR3 protein: CASRRDSYNEQFF; V gene: TRBV2; J gene: TRBJ2-1; clone size: .; D gene: .
CDR3 DNA: TGTGCCATCAGCCGAGATTCTAGCAATCAGCCCCAGCATTTT; CDR3 protein: CAISRDSSNQPQHF; V gene: TRBV10-3; J gene: TRBJ1-5; clone size: few; D gene: .
CDR3 DNA: TGTGCCAGCAGCTCTGGAGGGACAGGGGGCACCGGGGAGCTGTTTTTT; CDR3 protein: CASSSGGTGGTGELFF; V gene: TRBV7-2; J gene: TRBJ2-2; clone size: few; D gene: TRBD1
CDR3 DNA: TGCACCCGAGGCTTACTCGGTAGCGGGATATCGTCCGGGGAGCTGTTTTTT; CDR3 protein: CTRGLLGSGISSGELFF; V gene: TRBV1; J gene: TRBJ2-2; clone size: once; D gene: .
CDR3 DNA: TGTGCCAGCAGTGAAGCGTTTGGGGGCCCGAACCTTTCCTACGAGCAGTACTTC; CDR3 protein: CASSEAFGGPNLSYEQYF; V gene: TRBV6-1; J gene: TRBJ2-7; clone size: .; D gene: .
CDR3 DNA: TGTGCCAGCAGTTACAACCGGGACAGGGATGTAGCTTTCTTT; CDR3 protein: CASSYNRDRDVAFF; V gene: TRBV6-5; J gene: TRBJ1-1; clone size: few; D gene: TRBD1